The rows below give T cell receptor beta chains drawn from one sample of a study of PD-L1 blockade in urothelial cancer. Here immunoSEQ multiplex PCR was the method, and the copy in TCRdb shows in-frame clones only, minus some. The sample yields roughly 51,000 clones, about four fifths seen once. Specimen: PBMCs, collected around atezolizumab (anti-PD-L1) treatment. These receptors came from a man in his 70s with urothelial cancer. Each CDR3 is given with its conserved first and last residue. D genes are given only for firm matches. Only part of the rows carry a size: once, few, many, or a class if the clone is expanded.

v_call	d_call	j_call	clone_size	cdr3_nt	cdr3_aa
TRBV9	.	TRBJ2-3	.	TGTGCCAGCAGCGTTGGGGGGGCAAGCACAGATACGCAGTATTTT	CASSVGGASTDTQYF
TRBV5-5	.	TRBJ1-3	.	TGTGCCAGCAGCTGGGGTGCATCGGGGACTGGAAACACCATATATTTT	CASSWGASGTGNTIYF
TRBV10-1	TRBD1	TRBJ2-7	.	TGCGCCAGCAGCCGGGACAGGGGGCTATACGAGCAGTACTTC	CASSRDRGLYEQYF
TRBV5-1	.	TRBJ2-5	.	TGCGCCAGCAGCTTGGTGGTGGAGGAGACCCAGTACTTC	CASSLVVEETQYF
TRBV7-8	.	TRBJ2-3	few	TGTGCCAGCAGCTTAGCGCGCGGAGATACGCAGTATTTT	CASSLARGDTQYF
TRBV6-5	.	TRBJ1-3	.	TGTGCCAGCAGCCATGACAGAGAACAGCGAAACACCATATATTTT	CASSHDREQRNTIYF
TRBV28	TRBD1	TRBJ1-5	.	TGTGCCAGCATGAACCAGGGGGGTAATCAGCCCCAGCATTTT	CASMNQGGNQPQHF
TRBV2	.	TRBJ2-1	.	TGTGCCAGCAGACCAAAGAACAGGGACCACAATGAGCAGTTCTTC	CASRPKNRDHNEQFF
TRBV30	TRBD1	TRBJ1-2	.	TGTGCCTGGAGTGGGACAGGGATCGGTGGCTACACCTTC	CAWSGTGIGGYTF
TRBV6-5	.	TRBJ2-4	.	TGTGCCAGCAGTTACGCCCTGAATGGCGCCAAAAACATTCAGTACTTC	CASSYALNGAKNIQYF
TRBV6-5	TRBD2	TRBJ2-2	.	TGTGCCAGCAAGGGAGGGCAGCACACCGGGGAGCTGTTTTTT	CASKGGQHTGELFF
TRBV18	.	TRBJ1-5	.	TGTGCCAGCTCACCACAACAGGGAGGCAATCAGCCCCAGCATTTT	CASSPQQGGNQPQHF
TRBV29-1	TRBD2	TRBJ2-1	.	TGCAGCGTTGCGGGACTAGCGGGTATGGCTTCCTACAATGAGCAGTTCTTC	CSVAGLAGMASYNEQFF
TRBV15	TRBD1	TRBJ2-7	.	TGTGCCACCAGCAGGGACAGGGCCACCCTATCGGAGCAGTACTTC	CATSRDRATLSEQYF
TRBV27	TRBD2	TRBJ2-3	.	TGTGCCAGCAGTTTTATGACTAGCGGGAGGGTAGGGCCAGATACGCAGTATTTT	CASSFMTSGRVGPDTQYF
TRBV29-1	TRBD2	TRBJ2-5	.	TGCAGCGTGAGGGAGGGAGAGACCCAGTACTTC	CSVREGETQYF
TRBV15	.	TRBJ2-2	.	TGTGCCACCAGCGCTCTTCGTGGCGGCACCGGGGAGCTGTTTTTT	CATSALRGGTGELFF
TRBV6-6	.	TRBJ1-5	.	TGTGCCAGCAGTCAACAGGGAACATATAGCAATCAGCCCCAGCATTTT	CASSQQGTYSNQPQHF
TRBV2	TRBD1	TRBJ1-4	.	TGTGCCAGCAGTGAAGCGCTACTCACAGGGGAGGAACTGTTTTTT	CASSEALLTGEELFF
TRBV5-1	TRBD1	TRBJ1-3	.	TGCGCCAGCCGGGGACAGGACGGAAACACCATATATTTT	CASRGQDGNTIYF
TRBV7-9	TRBD1	TRBJ2-7	.	TGTGCCAGCAGCCCGGGACAGGGAGGCTACGAGCAGTACTTC	CASSPGQGGYEQYF
TRBV19	TRBD1	TRBJ2-7	medium-sized	TGTGCCAGTAGTGCCCCCGGGACAGCGCCCTACGAGCAGTACTTC	CASSAPGTAPYEQYF
TRBV30	TRBD2	TRBJ2-1	.	TGTGCCTGGAGTAACGTAGCGGGAGAGTCTGAGCAGTTCTTC	CAWSNVAGESEQFF
TRBV2	.	TRBJ1-3	.	TGTGCCAGCAGTGTGAACAGACACTCTGGAAACACCATATATTTT	CASSVNRHSGNTIYF
TRBV19	TRBD2	TRBJ2-5	few	TGTGCCAGTAGTCGCCGGACTAGCGCTTCGCACCAAGAGACCCAGTACTTC	CASSRRTSASHQETQYF
TRBV5-1	TRBD2	TRBJ2-1	.	TGCGCCAGCAGCAAGGGACTAGCGGGAGGGAATGAGCAGTTCTTC	CASSKGLAGGNEQFF
TRBV6-1	TRBD1	TRBJ1-4	few	TGTGCCAGCCGACCGGCAGGGGGCATTGAAAAACTGTTTTTT	CASRPAGGIEKLFF
TRBV7-3	.	TRBJ2-4	few	TGTGCCAGCAGCTTAGCTGGGGCCGGAAACATTCAGTACTTC	CASSLAGAGNIQYF
TRBV27	TRBD2	TRBJ2-5	.	TGTGCCAGCAGGGGCGGGAGGGCCCGAGAGACCCAGTACTTC	CASRGGRARETQYF
TRBV7-9	TRBD2	TRBJ2-7	.	TGTGCCAGCCACAGACTAGCGGAGAGCTACGAGCAGTACTTC	CASHRLAESYEQYF
TRBV27	.	TRBJ2-7	.	TGTGCCAGCAGTTTCCGTACCTACGAGCAGTACTTC	CASSFRTYEQYF
TRBV19	.	TRBJ2-5	.	TGTGCCAGTAGTATAGGGGACTCGAGGGAGACCCAGTACTTC	CASSIGDSRETQYF
TRBV15	.	TRBJ2-5	.	TGTGCCACCAGCAGAGATCCTTCCGAGACCCAGTACTTC	CATSRDPSETQYF
TRBV5-1	TRBD2	TRBJ2-3	few	TGCGCCAGCAGCTTCGGGGGGAGCCTGAGGGGAGATACGCAGTATTTT	CASSFGGSLRGDTQYF
TRBV5-6	TRBD1	TRBJ1-4	.	TGTGCCAGCAGATTAACAGGGGCCTTTAATGAAAAACTGTTTTTT	CASRLTGAFNEKLFF
TRBV25-1	.	TRBJ1-2	.	TGTGCCAGCAGTGAGCAGGGCAGAGTCTATGGCTACACCTTC	CASSEQGRVYGYTF
TRBV19	TRBD1	TRBJ1-5	.	TGTGCCAGTAGGGGGACAGGGGGCCGGCCCCAGCATTTT	CASRGTGGRPQHF
TRBV4-1	.	TRBJ1-2	.	TGCGCCAGCAGCCAAGGCCCCGAACGGGGTGGATATGGCTACACCTTC	CASSQGPERGGYGYTF
TRBV5-1	TRBD1	TRBJ2-1	.	TGCGCCAGCAGCTTGGGAACAGGGGGGTACAATGAGCAGTTCTTC	CASSLGTGGYNEQFF
TRBV2	.	TRBJ2-2	.	TGTGCCAGCAGTGAAAGGGGAAGGGAGCTGTTTTTT	CASSERGRELFF
TRBV29-1	TRBD1	TRBJ1-1	few	TGCAGCGTCTCTGAGACAGGGGGCGTCTCTACCCCTGAAGCTTTCTTT	CSVSETGGVSTPEAFF
TRBV7-6	.	TRBJ2-1	few	TGTGCCAGCACCCGATCGCCCGCAGCGGGTGAGCAGTTCTTC	CASTRSPAAGEQFF
TRBV13	TRBD1	TRBJ1-2	.	TGTGCCAGCAGCTTGCCGCACAGGGGAAACTATGGCTACACCTTC	CASSLPHRGNYGYTF